These T cell receptor beta chains were read from a single sample in a study of T-cell reconstitution after alpha-beta-depleted transplantation in children. TCRdb called the PCR reads again in MiXCR, with one record for every CDR3 protein. The sample shows some 240,000 distinct CDR3 sequences, 9.7% of them seen only once. The starting material was PBMCs from the stem cell graft donor, obtained from the stem cell graft. Every receptor here comes from a human donor who donated a stem cell graft to a child with SCID. Both conserved end residues are part of each CDR3. Fields, in order: J gene, CDR3 length, clone size, V gene, D gene, CDR3 protein, CDR3 DNA. D genes are given only for firm matches. The size of a clone is reported for some rows only, either as once, few or many, or as a class for expanded clones.

j_call: TRBJ2-5
cdr3_length: 13
clone_size: .
v_call: TRBV4-1
d_call: .
cdr3_aa: CASSQPDQETQYF
cdr3_nt: TGCGCCAGCAGCCAACCCGATCAAGAGACCCAGTACTTC

j_call: TRBJ2-5
cdr3_length: 14
clone_size: many
v_call: TRBV5-6
d_call: .
cdr3_aa: CASSLRSSEETQYF
cdr3_nt: TGTGCCAGCAGCTTGCGATCCAGTGAAGAGACCCAGTACTTC

j_call: TRBJ1-1
cdr3_length: 15
clone_size: many
v_call: TRBV6-5
d_call: .
cdr3_aa: CASSYGAGANTEAFF
cdr3_nt: TGTGCCAGCAGTTACGGTGCAGGGGCGAACACTGAAGCTTTCTTT

j_call: TRBJ2-5
cdr3_length: 17
clone_size: many
v_call: TRBV5-1
d_call: TRBD1
cdr3_aa: CASSLDRGTNLGETQYF
cdr3_nt: TGCGCCAGCAGCTTGGACAGGGGTACTAACCTTGGGGAGACCCAGTACTTC

j_call: TRBJ2-7
cdr3_length: 18
clone_size: many
v_call: TRBV4-1
d_call: .
cdr3_aa: CASSQAVSRVVGHSEQYF
cdr3_nt: TGCGCCAGCAGCCAAGCGGTTTCCAGGGTCGTTGGGCATTCCGAGCAGTACTTC

j_call: TRBJ2-7
cdr3_length: 14
clone_size: many
v_call: TRBV6-1
d_call: .
cdr3_aa: CASKSANPSYEQYF
cdr3_nt: TGTGCCAGCAAATCGGCCAACCCCTCCTACGAGCAGTACTTC

j_call: TRBJ1-1
cdr3_length: 15
clone_size: .
v_call: TRBV5-1
d_call: .
cdr3_aa: CASSFQGSMNTEAFF
cdr3_nt: TGCGCCAGCAGCTTCCAGGGAAGCATGAACACTGAAGCTTTCTTT

j_call: TRBJ2-1
cdr3_length: 15
clone_size: many
v_call: TRBV29-1
d_call: .
cdr3_aa: CSVDRQAEPYNEQFF
cdr3_nt: TGCAGCGTTGACCGGCAGGCCGAGCCCTACAATGAGCAGTTCTTC

j_call: TRBJ1-2
cdr3_length: 13
clone_size: many
v_call: TRBV12-3/TRBV12-4
d_call: .
cdr3_aa: CASSLREEYGYTF
cdr3_nt: TGTGCCAGCAGTTTAAGGGAGGAGTATGGCTACACCTTC

j_call: TRBJ1-5
cdr3_length: 14
clone_size: many
v_call: TRBV12-3/TRBV12-4
d_call: .
cdr3_aa: CASKPDPTNQPQHF
cdr3_nt: TGTGCCAGCAAACCAGACCCTACCAATCAGCCCCAGCATTTT

j_call: TRBJ1-5
cdr3_length: 14
clone_size: .
v_call: TRBV18
d_call: TRBD1
cdr3_aa: CASSPEGASQPQHF
cdr3_nt: TGTGCCAGCTCACCGGAGGGGGCGAGTCAGCCCCAGCATTTT

j_call: TRBJ2-1
cdr3_length: 17
clone_size: many
v_call: TRBV4-3
d_call: TRBD2
cdr3_aa: CASSLTVAGGSYNEQFF
cdr3_nt: TGCGCCAGCAGCCTCACCGTGGCGGGGGGATCCTACAATGAGCAGTTCTTC

j_call: TRBJ2-2
cdr3_length: 16
clone_size: many
v_call: TRBV5-5
d_call: .
cdr3_aa: CASSLAAGRSTGELFF
cdr3_nt: TGTGCCAGCAGCTTGGCCGCGGGGAGGAGCACCGGGGAGCTGTTTTTT

j_call: TRBJ2-5
cdr3_length: 18
clone_size: few
v_call: TRBV7-8
d_call: TRBD2
cdr3_aa: CASSPPPGTSGDQETQYF
cdr3_nt: TGTGCCAGCAGCCCCCCCCCCGGGACTAGCGGGGACCAAGAGACCCAGTACTTC

j_call: TRBJ1-1
cdr3_length: 14
clone_size: many
v_call: TRBV3-1
d_call: TRBD1
cdr3_aa: CASSQVQDRAEAFF
cdr3_nt: TGTGCCAGCAGCCAAGTCCAGGACAGGGCTGAAGCTTTCTTT

j_call: TRBJ2-1
cdr3_length: 17
clone_size: many
v_call: TRBV11-2
d_call: TRBD1
cdr3_aa: CASSLGVGQSSYNEQFF
cdr3_nt: TGTGCCAGCAGCTTAGGGGTGGGACAGAGCTCCTACAATGAGCAGTTCTTC